This TCR beta chain stems from a study of response to subunit inactivated influenza vaccine (dated by TCRdb to the late 2010s). The study in broad terms: Deep quantitative T cell receptor repertoire profiling was used in the study to track responses to a trivalent subunit inactivated influenza vaccine.

To prepare the library, RT-PCR was applied. These reads were obtained on an Illumina HiSeq 2500. TCRdb reprocessing: public reads trimmed at Q25 with fastp, clones called with MiXCR, in-frame beta chains kept. Each CDR3 protein appears once, grouped with its most common genes and DNA. This sample gives around 200,000 distinct CDR3 sequences in total; nearly 9.5% of them show up just once. In total, the top ten clones hold 11% of the sample. CDR1 is given as SGHRS and CDR2 as YFSETQ, both from the germline V gene. Including cysteine and phenylalanine, the CDR3 has 15 amino acids. The only DNA kept is the CDR3, 45 bases in frame from the first base. V sheds 0 bases and J sheds 8 bases, leaving 17 bases between their ends. Summary of the overall study and its limitations: The authors proposed that each seasonal influenza vaccination may bring in only a limited number of new T cells.

This clonotype has more than one count but fewer than ten. The antigen it binds to is not known. Per-nucleotide qualities are absent, and no much larger clonotype sits a single base away. This material consisted of non-naive T cells sorted from PBMCs, taken on the day of vaccination. Interpreted using the paper, the cell subset or site label stands for: memory T cell fraction. The clonotype comes from a man aged 50-60 years who received an inactivated influenza vaccine. Donor details come from another sample of the same person, matched by shared clones. The chain joins TRBV5-1 to TRBJ1-2; perhaps TRBD1 is the D gene, with 5 bases matching. CDR3 protein: CASSLAQGMAGGYTF. The DNA sequence reads TGCGCCAGCAGCTTGGCCCAGGGAATGGCGGGCGGCTACACCTTC.